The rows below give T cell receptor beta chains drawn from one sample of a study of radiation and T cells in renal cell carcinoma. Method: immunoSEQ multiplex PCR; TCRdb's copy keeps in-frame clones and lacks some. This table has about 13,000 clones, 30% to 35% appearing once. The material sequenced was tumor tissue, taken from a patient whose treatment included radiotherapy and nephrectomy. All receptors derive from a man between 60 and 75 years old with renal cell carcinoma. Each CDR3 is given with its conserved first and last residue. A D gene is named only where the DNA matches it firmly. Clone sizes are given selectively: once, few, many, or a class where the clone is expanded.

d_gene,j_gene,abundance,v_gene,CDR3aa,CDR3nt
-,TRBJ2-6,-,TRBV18,CASSPRVSGANVLTF,TGTGCCAGCTCACCACGAGTCTCTGGGGCCAACGTCCTGACTTTC
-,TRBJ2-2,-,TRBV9,CASGTQNTGELFF,TGTGCCAGCGGGACCCAGAACACCGGGGAGCTGTTTTTT
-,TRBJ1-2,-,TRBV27,CASSFLGDRYTF,TGTGCCAGCAGTTTCCTGGGGGACCGCTACACCTTC
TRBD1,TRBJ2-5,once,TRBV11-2,CASSLGNQGESETQYF,TGTGCCAGCAGCTTAGGAAATCAGGGGGAATCGGAGACCCAGTACTTC
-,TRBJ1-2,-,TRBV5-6,CASRTGPFKDYGYTF,TGTGCCAGCAGGACGGGACCTTTCAAGGACTATGGCTACACCTTC
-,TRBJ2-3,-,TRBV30,CAWSDGNSGRTDTQYF,TGTGCCTGGAGTGACGGGAATTCGGGGCGCACAGATACGCAGTATTTT
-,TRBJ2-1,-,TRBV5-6,CASSFGSQGNEQFF,TGTGCCAGCAGCTTTGGGTCCCAGGGAAATGAGCAGTTCTTC
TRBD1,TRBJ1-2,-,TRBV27,CASSSDALRQGGYTF,TGTGCCAGCAGTTCAGATGCGCTCAGACAGGGTGGCTACACCTTC
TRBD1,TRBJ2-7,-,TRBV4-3,CASSLGTESYEQYF,TGCGCCAGCAGCCTAGGGACAGAGTCCTACGAGCAGTACTTC
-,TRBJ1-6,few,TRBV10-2,CASSDFGRAYNSPLHF,TGCGCCAGCAGTGATTTTGGGAGGGCCTATAATTCACCCCTCCACTTT
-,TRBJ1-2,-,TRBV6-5,CASSNGQPRGHGYTF,TGTGCCAGCAGTAACGGACAGCCGAGGGGCCATGGCTACACCTTC
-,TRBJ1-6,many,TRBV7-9,CASSLAQGGNSPLHF,TGTGCCAGCAGCTTAGCGCAAGGGGGTAATTCACCCCTCCACTTT
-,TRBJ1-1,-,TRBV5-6,CASSLGGGVNTEAFF,TGTGCCAGCAGCCTGGGTGGAGGGGTCAACACTGAAGCTTTCTTT
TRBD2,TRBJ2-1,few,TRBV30,CAWQREKWDEQFF,TGTGCCTGGCAGCGGGAGAAATGGGATGAGCAGTTCTTC
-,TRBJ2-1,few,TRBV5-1,CASSLLGSNEQFF,TGCGCCAGCAGCTTGTTGGGTAGCAATGAGCAGTTCTTC
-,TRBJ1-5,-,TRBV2,CASMETGWGNQPQHF,TGTGCCAGCATGGAAACAGGGTGGGGCAATCAGCCCCAGCATTTT
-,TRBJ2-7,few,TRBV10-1,CASSESFRPGGEQYF,TGCGCCAGCAGTGAGTCCTTCCGCCCGGGTGGCGAGCAGTACTTC
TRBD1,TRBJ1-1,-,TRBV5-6,CASSLTTGQAMNTEAFF,TGTGCCAGCAGCTTGACCACTGGACAGGCAATGAACACTGAAGCTTTCTTT
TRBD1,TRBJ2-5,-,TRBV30,CAWSVKGAQETQYF,TGTGCCTGGAGTGTAAAGGGGGCTCAAGAGACCCAGTACTTC
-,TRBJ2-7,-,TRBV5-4,CASSAQHEQYF,TGTGCCAGCAGCGCGCAACACGAGCAGTACTTC
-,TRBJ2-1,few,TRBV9,CASSVGQGSYNEQFF,TGTGCCAGCAGCGTAGGTCAGGGATCCTACAATGAGCAGTTCTTC
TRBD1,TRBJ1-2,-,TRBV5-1,CASSLDPGQGLYTF,TGCGCCAGCAGCTTGGATCCGGGACAGGGACTCTACACCTTC
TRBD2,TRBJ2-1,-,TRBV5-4,CASSGPGLGSQFF,TGTGCCAGCAGCGGACCGGGACTAGGGTCTCAGTTCTTC
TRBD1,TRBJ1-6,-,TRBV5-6,CASSLAVQWTGSNSPLHF,TGTGCCAGCAGCTTGGCCGTGCAATGGACAGGGAGTAATTCACCCCTCCACTTT
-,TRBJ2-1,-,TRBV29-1,CSVGRDLLVGDEQFF,TGCAGCGTGGGAAGGGACTTGCTTGTGGGGGATGAGCAGTTCTTC
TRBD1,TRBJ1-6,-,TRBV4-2,CASSPSRTGPANSPLHF,TGTGCCAGCAGCCCATCCCGGACAGGCCCCGCCAATTCACCCCTCCACTTT
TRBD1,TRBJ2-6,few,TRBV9,CASSGVTGVSGANVLTF,TGTGCCAGCAGCGGGGTTACAGGGGTCTCTGGGGCCAACGTCCTGACTTTC
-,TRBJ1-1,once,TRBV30,CAWSPPTGFGSEAFF,TGTGCCTGGAGTCCCCCGACAGGTTTTGGATCTGAAGCTTTCTTT
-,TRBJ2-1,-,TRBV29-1,CSVERRQVEQFF,TGCAGCGTTGAAAGGCGTCAGGTTGAGCAGTTCTTC
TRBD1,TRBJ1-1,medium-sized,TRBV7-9,CASSPPGQALLGAFF,TGTGCCAGCAGCCCGCCGGGACAGGCGTTATTGGGAGCTTTCTTT
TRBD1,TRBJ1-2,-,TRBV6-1,CASSTGANYGYTF,TGTGCCAGCAGTACAGGGGCTAACTATGGCTACACCTTC
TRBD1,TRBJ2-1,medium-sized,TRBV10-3,CAISEGRWGQGTNEQFF,TGTGCCATCAGTGAAGGGAGGTGGGGACAGGGGACGAATGAGCAGTTCTTC
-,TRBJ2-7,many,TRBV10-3,CAISESDSSYEQYF,TGTGCCATCAGTGAGTCGGACAGCTCCTACGAGCAGTACTTC
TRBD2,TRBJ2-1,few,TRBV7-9,CASSIGTTVYNEQFF,TGTGCCAGCAGCATCGGGACTACGGTGTACAATGAGCAGTTCTTC
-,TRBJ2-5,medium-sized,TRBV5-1,CASSTGGGQAETQYF,TGCGCCAGCAGCACTGGGGGGGGCCAGGCTGAGACCCAGTACTTC
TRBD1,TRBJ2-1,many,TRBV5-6,CASSWGTDYNEQFF,TGTGCCAGCAGCTGGGGGACAGACTACAATGAGCAGTTCTTC
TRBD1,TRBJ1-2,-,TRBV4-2,CASSQTQQGNYGYTF,TGTGCCAGCAGCCAAACTCAACAGGGGAACTATGGCTACACCTTC
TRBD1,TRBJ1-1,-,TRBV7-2,CASSTTGDTEAFF,TGTGCCAGCAGCACCACAGGGGATACTGAAGCTTTCTTT
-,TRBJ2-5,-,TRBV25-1,CASSDTYGGGQETQYF,TGTGCCAGCAGTGATACCTACGGGGGAGGCCAAGAGACCCAGTACTTC
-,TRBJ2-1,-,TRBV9,CASSLDPGKEQFF,TGTGCCAGCAGCCTCGACCCGGGGAAAGAGCAGTTCTTC
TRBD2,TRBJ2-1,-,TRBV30,CAWSAGTSYNEQFF,TGTGCCTGGAGTGCCGGGACTAGCTACAATGAGCAGTTCTTC
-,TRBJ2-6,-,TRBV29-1,CSVDGQGKGANVLTF,TGCAGCGTTGATGGGCAGGGAAAGGGGGCCAACGTCCTGACTTTC
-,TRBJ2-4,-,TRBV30,CAWNSAAKNIQYF,TGTGCCTGGAATTCGGCAGCCAAAAACATTCAGTACTTC
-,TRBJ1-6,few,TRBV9,CASSPRGNSPLHF,TGTGCCAGCAGCCCCAGGGGAAATTCACCCCTCCACTTT
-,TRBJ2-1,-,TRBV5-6,CASNWDYNEQFF,TGTGCCAGCAATTGGGACTACAATGAGCAGTTCTTC
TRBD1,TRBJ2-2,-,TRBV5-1,CASSKTGANTGELFF,TGCGCCAGCAGCAAGACAGGGGCGAACACCGGGGAGCTGTTTTTT
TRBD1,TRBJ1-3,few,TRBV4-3,CASSLTGGLDTIYF,TGCGCCAGCAGCCTGACAGGGGGATTAGACACCATATATTTT
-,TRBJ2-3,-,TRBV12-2,CASRLASDRRDTDTQYF,TGTGCAAGTCGCTTAGCATCTGACAGGCGGGACACAGATACGCAGTATTTT